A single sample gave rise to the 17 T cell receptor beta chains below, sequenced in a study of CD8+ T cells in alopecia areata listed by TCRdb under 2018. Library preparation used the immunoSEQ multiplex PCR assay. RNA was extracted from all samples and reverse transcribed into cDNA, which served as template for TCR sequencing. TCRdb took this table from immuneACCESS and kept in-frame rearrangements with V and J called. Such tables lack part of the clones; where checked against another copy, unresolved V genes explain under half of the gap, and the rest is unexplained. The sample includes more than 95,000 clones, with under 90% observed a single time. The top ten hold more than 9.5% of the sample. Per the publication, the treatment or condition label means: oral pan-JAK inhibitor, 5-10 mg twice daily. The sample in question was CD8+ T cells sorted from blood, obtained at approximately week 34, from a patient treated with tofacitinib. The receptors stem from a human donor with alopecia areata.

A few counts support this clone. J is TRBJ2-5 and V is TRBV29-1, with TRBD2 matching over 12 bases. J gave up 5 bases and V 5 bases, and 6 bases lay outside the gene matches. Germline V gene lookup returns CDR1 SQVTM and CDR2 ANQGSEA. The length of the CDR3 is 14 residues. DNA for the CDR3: TGCAGCGTTTCGACTAGCGGGAGTGGGGAGACCCAGTACTTC. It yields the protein CSVSTSGSGETQYF.

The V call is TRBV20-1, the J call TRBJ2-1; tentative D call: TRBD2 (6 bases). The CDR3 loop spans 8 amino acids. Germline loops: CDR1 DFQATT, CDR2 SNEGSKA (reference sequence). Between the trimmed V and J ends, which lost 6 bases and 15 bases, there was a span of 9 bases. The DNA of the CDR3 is TGCAGTGCCGGAGGGTGGTTCTTC. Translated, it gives CSAGGWFF.

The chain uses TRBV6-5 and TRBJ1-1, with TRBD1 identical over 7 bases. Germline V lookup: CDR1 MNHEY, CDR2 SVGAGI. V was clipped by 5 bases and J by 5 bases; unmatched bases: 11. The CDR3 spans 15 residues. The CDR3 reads CASSPQSGGWTEAFF. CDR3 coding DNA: TGTGCCAGCAGTCCCCAATCAGGGGGTTGGACTGAAGCTTTCTTT.

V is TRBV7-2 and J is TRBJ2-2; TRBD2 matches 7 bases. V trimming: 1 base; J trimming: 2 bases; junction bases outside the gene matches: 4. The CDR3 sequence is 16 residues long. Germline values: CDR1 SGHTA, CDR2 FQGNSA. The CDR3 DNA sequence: TGTGCCAGCAGCTTAGTGGAGCGGGGAAACACCGGGGAGCTGTTTTTT. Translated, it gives CASSLVERGNTGELFF.

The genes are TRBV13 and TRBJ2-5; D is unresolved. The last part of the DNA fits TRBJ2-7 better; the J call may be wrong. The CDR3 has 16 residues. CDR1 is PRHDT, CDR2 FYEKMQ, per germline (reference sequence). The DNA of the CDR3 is TGTGCCAGCACAGGATCATGGCGTGGGTCGAGGTACGAGCAGTACTTC. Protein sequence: CASTGSWRGSRYEQYF.

The CDR3 DNA sequence: TGTGCCAGCTCACTTGAATACAAGCTATACCAAGAGACCCAGTACTTC. This codes for CASSLEYKLYQETQYF. V usage is TRBV18 and J usage is TRBJ2-5; D gene unclear. Per germline, CDR1 KGHSH and CDR2 LQKENI. V dropped 4 bases and J dropped 0 bases, with 15 bases sitting between them. The CDR3 loop spans 16 amino acids.

The CDR3 is CATPGSSNTGELFF. The DNA of the CDR3 is TGTGCCACCCCGGGTAGTTCGAACACCGGGGAGCTGTTTTTT. V and J are TRBV7-9 and TRBJ2-2; D gene unclear. Germline CDR1 SEHNR, CDR2 FQNEAQ (reference sequence). Trimming took off 10 bases at V and 0 bases at J, with 12 bases between the two ends. The CDR3 has 14 residues.

CDR3 region: CASSQGQLTEAFF. The CDR3 DNA sequence: TGTGCCAGCAGCCAGGGACAGCTAACTGAAGCTTTCTTT. This chain connects TRBV7-3 to TRBJ1-1, with 7 bases fitting TRBD1. The CDR3 runs 13 residues. J was trimmed by 5 bases and V by 5 bases; bases with no gene match: 5. Germline lookup yields CDR1 SGHTA and CDR2 FQGTGA.

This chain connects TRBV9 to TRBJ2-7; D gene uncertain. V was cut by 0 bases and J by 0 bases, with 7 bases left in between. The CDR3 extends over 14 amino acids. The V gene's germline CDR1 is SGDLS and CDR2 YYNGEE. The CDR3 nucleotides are TGTGCCAGCAGCGTAGCCCCAAGCTCCTACGAGCAGTACTTC. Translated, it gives CASSVAPSSYEQYF.

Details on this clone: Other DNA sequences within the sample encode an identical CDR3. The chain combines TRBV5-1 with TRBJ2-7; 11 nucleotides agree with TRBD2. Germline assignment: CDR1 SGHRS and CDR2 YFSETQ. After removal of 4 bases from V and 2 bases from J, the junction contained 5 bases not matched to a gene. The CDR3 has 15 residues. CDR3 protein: CASSPGTSGTYEQYF. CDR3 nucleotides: TGCGCCAGCAGCCCCGGGACTAGCGGCACCTACGAGCAGTACTTC. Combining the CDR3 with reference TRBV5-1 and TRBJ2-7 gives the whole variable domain KAGVTQTPRYLIKTRGQQVTLSCSPISGHRSVSWYQQTPGQGLQFLFEYFSETQRNKGNFPGRFSGRQFSNSRSEMNVSTLELGDSALYLCASSPGTSGTYEQYFGPGTRLTVT.

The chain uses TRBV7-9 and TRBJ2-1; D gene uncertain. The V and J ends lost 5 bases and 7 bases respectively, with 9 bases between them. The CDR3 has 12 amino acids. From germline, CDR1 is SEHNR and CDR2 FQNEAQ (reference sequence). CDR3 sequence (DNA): TGTGCCAGCAGCCCCAGACCTAATGAGCAGTTCTTC. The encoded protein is CASSPRPNEQFF.

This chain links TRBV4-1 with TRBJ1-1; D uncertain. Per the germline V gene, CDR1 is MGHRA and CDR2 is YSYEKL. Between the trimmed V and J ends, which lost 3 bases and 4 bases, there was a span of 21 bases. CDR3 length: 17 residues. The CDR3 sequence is CASSQVLPWADTTEAFF. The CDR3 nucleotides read TGCGCCAGCAGCCAGGTTCTACCCTGGGCGGATACCACTGAAGCTTTCTTT.

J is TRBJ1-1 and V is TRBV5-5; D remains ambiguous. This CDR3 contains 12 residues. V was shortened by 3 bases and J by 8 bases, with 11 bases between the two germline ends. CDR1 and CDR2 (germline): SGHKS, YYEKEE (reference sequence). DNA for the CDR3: TGTGCCAGCAGCTACAGCCGGGCCGAAGCTTTCTTT. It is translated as CASSYSRAEAFF.

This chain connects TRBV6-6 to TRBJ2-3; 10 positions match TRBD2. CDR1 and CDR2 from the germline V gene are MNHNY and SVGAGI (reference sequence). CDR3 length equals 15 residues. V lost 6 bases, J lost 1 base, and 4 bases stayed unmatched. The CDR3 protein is CASRDGLAGTDTQYF. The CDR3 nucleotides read TGTGCCAGCAGGGATGGACTAGCGGGCACAGATACGCAGTATTTT.

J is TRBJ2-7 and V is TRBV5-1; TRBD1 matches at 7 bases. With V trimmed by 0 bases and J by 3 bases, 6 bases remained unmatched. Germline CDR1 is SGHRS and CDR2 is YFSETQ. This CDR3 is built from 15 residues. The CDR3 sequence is CASSLVSGQLYEQYF. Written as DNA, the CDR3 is TGCGCCAGCAGCTTGGTTTCGGGACAGCTCTACGAGCAGTACTTC. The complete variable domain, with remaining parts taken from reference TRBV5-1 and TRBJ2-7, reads KAGVTQTPRYLIKTRGQQVTLSCSPISGHRSVSWYQQTPGQGLQFLFEYFSETQRNKGNFPGRFSGRQFSNSRSEMNVSTLELGDSALYLCASSLVSGQLYEQYFGPGTRLTVT.

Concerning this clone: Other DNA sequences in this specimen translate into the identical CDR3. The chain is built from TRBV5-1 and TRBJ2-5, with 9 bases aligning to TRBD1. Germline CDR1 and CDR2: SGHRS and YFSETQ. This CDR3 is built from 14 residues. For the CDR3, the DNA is TGCGCGAGCTCCGAAGGGACAGGGCTGGAGACCCAGTACTTC. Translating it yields CASSEGTGLETQYF. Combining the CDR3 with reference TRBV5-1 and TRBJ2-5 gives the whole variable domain KAGVTQTPRYLIKTRGQQVTLSCSPISGHRSVSWYQQTPGQGLQFLFEYFSETQRNKGNFPGRFSGRQFSNSRSEMNVSTLELGDSALYLCASSEGTGLETQYFGPGTRLLVL.

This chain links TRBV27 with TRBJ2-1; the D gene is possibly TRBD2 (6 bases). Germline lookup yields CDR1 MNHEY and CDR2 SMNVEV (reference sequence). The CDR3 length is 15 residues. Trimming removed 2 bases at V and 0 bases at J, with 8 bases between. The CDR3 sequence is CASSLDGSSYNEQFF. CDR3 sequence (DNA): TGTGCCAGCAGTTTAGACGGGAGCTCCTACAATGAGCAGTTCTTC.